The 20 T cell receptor beta chains listed next were all sequenced from one sample in a study of cytomegalovirus exposure and HLA in healthy donors. With 60 Vbeta and 13 Jbeta primers, the PCR was carried out. The data were produced by immunoSEQ multiplex PCR, yet TCRdb's version contains in-frame clones alone and is incomplete. Among about 120,000 clones, 74% were seen once, and the ten largest hold 11%. The sequenced material came from PBMCs. The receptors derive from a woman aged 45 to 65 in good health and CMV-seropositive.

V is TRBV6-5 and J is TRBJ2-1; unclear D gene. Germline CDR1 is MNHEY and CDR2 is SVGAGI. This CDR3 is 13 amino acids long. V lost 0 bases and J lost 5, with 5 bases in between. This CDR3 is CASSYSRNNEQFF. CDR3 coding DNA: TGTGCCAGCAGTTACTCGAGGAACAATGAGCAGTTCTTC.

The chain recombines TRBV29-1 with TRBJ2-1, with 14 bases fitting TRBD2. Unmatched junction bases numbered 5, after V lost 7 bases and J lost 12 bases. Germline CDR1 and CDR2: SQVTM and ANQGSEA. The CDR3 totals 12 residues. The CDR3 loop reads CSGTSGGSGQFF. Written as DNA, the CDR3 is TGCAGCGGGACTAGCGGGGGGTCGGGGCAGTTCTTC.

The chain recombines TRBV11-2 with TRBJ2-3; D possibly corresponds to TRBD1 (6 bases). From germline, CDR1 is SGHAT and CDR2 FQNNGV. The CDR3 has 15 amino acids. V was pared by 2 bases and J by 8 bases, with 17 bases between. The CDR3 bases are TGTGCCAGCAGCTTAATGACAGGTTCAGATGGTACGCAGTATTTT. This encodes CASSLMTGSDGTQYF.

J is TRBJ2-7 and V is TRBV18; TRBD1 aligns across 8 bases. The V segment lost 3 bases and the J segment 3 bases; nucleotides outside the gene matches: 7. In germline, CDR1 is KGHSH, CDR2 LQKENI. The CDR3 sequence is 15 residues long. The CDR3 region has the DNA TGTGCCAGCTCACCTCGGACAGGGAACCACTACGAGCAGTACTTC. Encoded protein: CASSPRTGNHYEQYF.

The CDR3 DNA reads as TGTGCCAGCTACACACCCCACGGGGAGGGAGGCTACACCTTC. It specifies CASYTPHGEGGYTF. This rearrangement joins TRBV27 to TRBJ1-2; D is unresolved. The germline gives CDR1 MNHEY, CDR2 SMNVEV (reference sequence). The CDR3 is made up of 14 amino acids. Trimming took 8 bases from V and 8 from J, leaving 21 bases between them.

Only a few counts were recorded for this clone. The chain links TRBV27 to TRBJ2-2; D perhaps matches TRBD2 (5 bases). Germline values: CDR1 MNHEY, CDR2 SMNVEV (reference sequence). The CDR3 loop spans 14 amino acids. Trimming took off 2 bases at V and 2 bases at J, with 6 bases between the two ends. The CDR3 sequence: CASSLRLNTGELFF. DNA of the CDR3: TGTGCCAGCAGTTTAAGACTAAACACCGGGGAGCTGTTTTTT.

The chain uses TRBV30 and TRBJ1-4, with TRBD1 matching over 9 bases. Germline CDR1 is GTSNPN and CDR2 is SVGIG (reference sequence). CDR3 length equals 14 residues. With 2 bases clipped from V and 8 bases from J, the junction kept 6 bases outside the gene matches. This CDR3 reads CAWSQDRGREKLFF. The CDR3 DNA reads as TGTGCCTGGAGTCAGGACAGGGGAAGAGAAAAACTGTTTTTT.

This chain joins TRBV18 and TRBJ1-1, with 8 bases fitting TRBD1. The CDR3 runs 12 residues. CDR1 is KGHSH, CDR2 LQKENI, per germline. Losses at the gene ends were 3 bases for V and 8 bases for J; bases not matched to a gene: 2. CDR3 sequence reads: CASSPGQGEAFF. The CDR3 bases are TGTGCCAGCTCACCCGGACAGGGCGAAGCTTTCTTT.

The V gene is TRBV5-1, the J gene TRBJ1-4; D not certain. The V and J ends lost 4 bases and 0 bases respectively, with 7 bases between them. The CDR3 runs to 14 residues. CDR1 is SGHRS and CDR2 is YFSETQ in the germline V gene. The DNA for the CDR3 is TGCGCCAGCAGCCAAACAGCAACTAATGAAAAACTGTTTTTT. Translated, it gives CASSQTATNEKLFF.

Concerning this clone itself: The conserved closing phenylalanine or tryptophan is absent in this CDR3, likely reflecting a read error. V and J are TRBV6-1 and TRBJ1-3; a possible D gene is TRBD1 (5 bases). The CDR3 runs 15 residues. Germline V gene sequence: CDR1 MNHNS, CDR2 SASEGT. Trimming took 1 base from V and 3 from J, leaving 10 bases between them. DNA of the CDR3: TGTGCCAGCAGTGAAGGACAGAAAGTTGGAAACACCATATATTGT. It is translated as CASSEGQKVGNTIYC.

This chain links TRBV4-2 with TRBJ1-1; D unresolved. The CDR3 is 13 amino acids. The germline CDR1 and CDR2 sequences are LGHNA and YNFKEQ. V was clipped by 10 bases and J by 3 bases, with 15 bases between them. The CDR3 loop is CATLGGGDTEAFF. For the CDR3, the DNA is TGTGCCACCCTGGGAGGTGGGGACACTGAAGCTTTCTTT.

This clone is deemed medium-sized. V gene TRBV27 combines with J gene TRBJ2-1, with 8 bases matching TRBD2. This CDR3 contains 13 residues. V gave up 5 bases and J gave up 8 bases; unmatched junction bases: 5. CDR1 and CDR2 from the germline V gene are MNHEY and SMNVEV (reference sequence). The CDR3 sequence is CASSGTSEDEQFF. CDR3 bases: TGTGCCAGCAGTGGGACTAGTGAGGATGAGCAGTTCTTC.

The chain is built from TRBV29-1 and TRBJ1-4; 9 positions agree with TRBD1. V was pared by 6 bases and J by 5 bases, with 4 bases of the junction left unmatched. Germline values: CDR1 SQVTM, CDR2 ANQGSEA. CDR3 length: 13 amino acids. DNA of the CDR3: TGCAGCGTCGGGACAGGGAGGAATGAAAAACTGTTTTTT. Amino acid sequence: CSVGTGRNEKLFF.

The chain joins TRBV5-4 to TRBJ2-5; TRBD2 aligns across 10 bases. CDR1 and CDR2 (germline): SGHNT, YYREEE (reference sequence). With 4 bases clipped from V and 1 base from J, the junction kept 4 bases outside the gene matches. The length of the CDR3 is 15 residues. CDR3 sequence: CASSLGLAVQETQYF. The CDR3 DNA sequence: TGTGCCAGCAGCCTTGGACTAGCGGTCCAAGAGACCCAGTACTTC.

This rearrangement joins TRBV7-9 to TRBJ1-1, with D perhaps TRBD1 (6 bases). Trimming took 5 bases from V and 6 from J, leaving 19 bases between them. CDR1 is SEHNR, CDR2 FQNEAQ, per germline (reference sequence). This CDR3 contains 15 residues. In DNA, the CDR3 is TGTGCCAGCAGCCGAAACAGGGTTCTGGATCCTGAAGCTTTCTTT. Its protein product is CASSRNRVLDPEAFF. Supplemented by reference TRBV7-9 and TRBJ1-1, the full variable domain reads DTGVSQNPRHKITKRGQNVTFRCDPISEHNRLYWYRQTLGQGPEFLTYFQNEAQLEKSRLLSDRFSAERPKGSFSTLEIQRTEQGDSAMYLCASSRNRVLDPEAFFGQGTRLTVV.

This rearrangement joins TRBV5-1 to TRBJ1-2; tentatively, D is TRBD1 (6 bases). The germline V gene encodes CDR1 SGHRS and CDR2 YFSETQ. With 0 bases removed from V and 4 bases from J, the gap between germline ends came to 16 bases. This CDR3 comprises 16 residues. This CDR3 is CASSLAVGALSYGYTF. The CDR3 bases are TGCGCCAGCAGCTTGGCAGTGGGGGCCTTGTCCTATGGCTACACCTTC.

V is TRBV28 and J is TRBJ2-4, with 11 bases matching TRBD2. The germline gives CDR1 MDHEN, CDR2 SYDVKM. The V and J ends lost 7 bases and 8 bases, in that order; junction bases with no gene match: 19. This CDR3 comprises 18 residues. CDR3 bases: TGTGCCAGCAAACATAGCCCGGGACTAGCGGATGGGGGGGACATTCAGTACTTC. Its translation is CASKHSPGLADGGDIQYF.

The chain's CDR3 is CASSPSRQEETQYF. In DNA form, the CDR3 reads TGTGCCAGCTCACCATCCAGGCAAGAGGAGACCCAGTACTTC. The chain couples TRBV18 to TRBJ2-5; D unclear. V was cut by 2 bases and J by 5 bases, with 12 bases left in between. The germline V gene encodes CDR1 KGHSH and CDR2 LQKENI. The CDR3 is made up of 14 amino acids.

This chain connects TRBV5-1 to TRBJ2-7, with TRBD1 identical over 9 bases. The CDR3 is 15 residues long. V dropped 2 bases and J dropped 3; count of bases not matched to a gene: 6. The germline V gene encodes CDR1 SGHRS and CDR2 YFSETQ. CDR3 DNA sequence: TGCGCCAGCAGCTTAGATCCGGGACAGGGCTACGAGCAGTACTTC. It specifies CASSLDPGQGYEQYF.

This chain links TRBV5-1 with TRBJ1-3; tentative D call: TRBD1 (5 bases). The CDR3 loop spans 19 amino acids. Per the germline V gene, CDR1 is SGHRS and CDR2 is YFSETQ. The V end lost 1 base, the J end lost 2 bases, and 22 bases lay between the germline ends. CDR3 sequence: CASSLPRREGSLTGNTIYF. The DNA for the CDR3 is TGCGCCAGCAGCTTGCCGCGCAGGGAGGGTTCTCTGACTGGAAACACCATATATTTT.